This T cell receptor (beta chain) was sequenced during a study of monozygotic twins with inflammatory bowel disease. General study points: IBD patients showed reduced TCRbeta diversity (inverse Simpson) versus healthy co-twins.

The CDR3 consists of 13 residues. Germline CDR1 and CDR2: DFQATT and SNEGSKA (reference sequence). In regard to this clonotype: The antigen is unknown.

After re-calling the 5' RACE reads, TCRdb lists one entry per CDR3 protein, DNA absent. Its listing shows over 200,000 distinct CDR3 sequences. The V call is TRBV20-1, the J call TRBJ1-1; TCRdb selects TRBD1, and the lack of DNA leaves this call unchecked. The material sequenced was blood. This sequence originates from a human donor with ulcerative colitis or Crohn's disease, or a healthy co-twin of an affected twin (not recorded which). The CDR3 here is CSARRDTNTEAFF.